This TCR beta chain was retrieved from a study of T-cell memory formation after mild COVID-19. Study overall: Clustering of TCRs was largely donor specific. General study results and limits: Clones that got smaller from day 15 to 85 had even CD4/CD8, while clones growing later tipped toward CD4+. Memory sampled before infection contained some responding clones, suggesting cross-reactive memory joined.

Via MiXCR, TCRdb re-called the 5' RACE reads, giving one row per CDR3 protein. The top ten clones hold roughly 23% of a sample with under 300,000 distinct CDR3 sequences, roughly 8% of them seen once. Germline CDR1 and CDR2: SSHAT and FNYEAQ (reference sequence). The V end was cut by 3 bases, the J end by 7 bases, with 13 bases between. This CDR3 is built from 14 residues. In this sample, this clonotype turned up a few times. Its antigen is as yet unknown. The chain uses TRBV7-7 and TRBJ2-1, with TRBD2 as a possible D gene (5 bases). The material sequenced was PBMCs or a T cell subset sorted from them (not recorded which). This receptor was identified in a man aged 18 to 29 who had mild COVID-19 (a few samples of this study predate the infection). Cell type and time point are not known. As DNA, the CDR3 is TGTGCCAGCAGCTTCAGTGAGGGTTCAAATGAGCAGTTCTTC. Translated, it gives CASSFSEGSNEQFF. The full variable domain, completed using reference TRBV7-7 and TRBJ2-1, is GAGVSQSPRYKVTKRGQDVTLRCDPISSHATLYWYQQALGQGPEFLTYFNYEAQPDKSGLPSDRFSAERPEGSISTLTIQRTEQRDSAMYRCASSFSEGSNEQFFGPGTRLTVL.